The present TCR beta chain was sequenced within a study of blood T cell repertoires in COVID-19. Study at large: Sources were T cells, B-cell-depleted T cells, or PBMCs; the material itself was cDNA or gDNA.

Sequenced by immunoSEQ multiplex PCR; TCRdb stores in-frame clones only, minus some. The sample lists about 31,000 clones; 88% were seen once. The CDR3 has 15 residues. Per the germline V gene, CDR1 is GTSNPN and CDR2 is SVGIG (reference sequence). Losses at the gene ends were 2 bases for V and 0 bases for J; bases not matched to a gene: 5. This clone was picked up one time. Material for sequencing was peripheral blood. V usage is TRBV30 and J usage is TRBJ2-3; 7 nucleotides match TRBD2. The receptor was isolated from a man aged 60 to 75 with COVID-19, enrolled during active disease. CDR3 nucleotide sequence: TGTGCCTGGAGTAAACTTAGCGGGAGCACAGATACGCAGTATTTT. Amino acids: CAWSKLSGSTDTQYF. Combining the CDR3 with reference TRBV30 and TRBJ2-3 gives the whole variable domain SQTIHQWPATLVQPVGSPLSLECTVEGTSNPNLYWYRQAAGRGLQLLFYSVGIGQISSEVPQNLSASRPQDRQFILSSKKLLLSDSGFYLCAWSKLSGSTDTQYFGPGTRLTVL.